The 10 T cell receptor beta chains below come from one sample, sequenced in a study of blood T cell repertoires in COVID-19. Produced via immunoSEQ multiplex PCR; TCRdb's table is partial and in-frame only. The sample lists tens of thousands of clones, 85% to 90% occurring once. Specimen: peripheral blood. The receptors shown here come from a human donor in a cohort sampled during active COVID-19.

The chain joins TRBV2 to TRBJ1-2; 9 bases are a match to TRBD1. Trimming cost V 9 bases and J 6 bases; bases outside gene matches: 8. The CDR3 covers 13 residues. The V gene's germline CDR1 is SNHLY and CDR2 FYNNEI. CDR3 sequence (DNA): TGTGCCAGTTCGACAGGGGGAGAGGATGGCTACACCTTC. This sequence encodes CASSTGGEDGYTF. The full variable domain, rest sourced from reference TRBV2 and TRBJ1-2, is EPEVTQTPSHQVTQMGQEVILRCVPISNHLYFYWYRQILGQKVEFLVSFYNNEISEKSEIFDDQFSVERPDGSNFTLKIRSTKLEDSAMYFCASSTGGEDGYTFGSGTRLTVV.

This clone has a single count. The rearrangement joins TRBV4-1 to TRBJ2-7; D unresolved. From germline, CDR1 is MGHRA and CDR2 YSYEKL. Trimming took off 3 bases at V and 3 bases at J, with 9 bases between the two ends. This CDR3 is built from 13 residues. The DNA of the CDR3 is TGCGCCAGCAGCCAGACTGAAATCTACGAGCAGTACTTC. It is translated as CASSQTEIYEQYF.

V gene TRBV7-2 combines with J gene TRBJ1-1; TRBD1 aligns across 8 bases. This CDR3 spans 15 amino acids. The V segment lost 5 bases and the J segment 1 base; nucleotides outside the gene matches: 6. Germline V gives CDR1 SGHTA, CDR2 FQGNSA. CDR3 in DNA: TGTGCCAGCAGCAGCAGGGGGCGGGGGAACACTGAAGCTTTCTTT. This sequence encodes CASSSRGRGNTEAFF.

The chain couples TRBV9 to TRBJ2-5; D gene ambiguous. Germline V CDR1 and CDR2: SGDLS, YYNGEE. The CDR3 contains 15 residues. V lost 4 bases, J lost 4 bases, and 17 bases lay in between. CDR3 nucleotides: TGTGCCAGCAGCCCCTCGAGTGGGCGTGGAGAGACCCAGTACTTC. Translating gives CASSPSSGRGETQYF. Based on the CDR3 plus reference TRBV9 and TRBJ2-5, the full variable domain is DSGVTQTPKHLITATGQRVTLRCSPRSGDLSVYWYQQSLDQGLQFLIQYYNGEERAKGNILERFSAQQFPDLHSELNLSSLELGDSALYFCASSPSSGRGETQYFGPGTRLLVL.

The V and J genes are TRBV5-1 and TRBJ1-3; 8 bases agree with TRBD1. Germline CDR1 is SGHRS and CDR2 is YFSETQ. The CDR3 runs to 18 residues. J was trimmed by 3 bases and V by 8 bases; bases with no gene match: 19. The CDR3 protein is CASSNAGGAVSGGNTIYF. For the CDR3, the DNA is TGCGCCAGTTCGAATGCAGGGGGCGCAGTTTCGGGTGGAAACACCATATATTTT. The complete variable domain, with remaining parts taken from reference TRBV5-1 and TRBJ1-3, reads KAGVTQTPRYLIKTRGQQVTLSCSPISGHRSVSWYQQTPGQGLQFLFEYFSETQRNKGNFPGRFSGRQFSNSRSEMNVSTLELGDSALYLCASSNAGGAVSGGNTIYFGEGSWLTVV.

V usage is TRBV19 and J usage is TRBJ2-1; 8 nucleotides match TRBD1. Germline V lookup: CDR1 LNHDA, CDR2 SQIVND (reference sequence). This CDR3 region has 15 residues. Trimming removed 3 bases from V and 8 bases from J; junction bases left unmatched: 9. CDR3 sequence: CASSMDRVGEHEQFF. In nucleotides, the CDR3 is TGTGCCAGTAGTATGGACAGGGTGGGGGAACATGAGCAGTTCTTC.

This chain uses TRBV4-1 with TRBJ2-3, with 7 bases identical to TRBD1. The CDR3 sequence is 19 residues long. Losses at the gene ends were 1 base for V and 0 bases for J; bases not matched to a gene: 13. Germline CDR1 MGHRA, CDR2 YSYEKL. The CDR3 bases are TGCGCCAGCAGCCAAGCAGGAGTAGCACAGGGGATAAGCACAGATACGCAGTATTTT. Its translation: CASSQAGVAQGISTDTQYF.

V and J are TRBV19 and TRBJ1-1; 7 bases agree with TRBD1. The CDR3 has 14 amino acids. After removal of 5 bases from V and 2 bases from J, the junction contained 5 bases not matched to a gene. Germline CDR1 and CDR2: LNHDA and SQIVND (reference sequence). The CDR3 here is CASSSDRVNTEAFF. The CDR3, as DNA: TGTGCCAGTAGTTCCGACAGGGTAAACACTGAAGCTTTCTTT. Combining the CDR3 with reference TRBV19 and TRBJ1-1 gives the whole variable domain DGGITQSPKYLFRKEGQNVTLSCEQNLNHDAMYWYRQDPGQGLRLIYYSQIVNDFQKGDIAEGYSVSREKKESFPLTVTSAQKNPTAFYLCASSSDRVNTEAFFGQGTRLTVV.

This rearrangement joins TRBV6-5 to TRBJ2-7; 7 nucleotides match TRBD1. J gave up 3 bases and V 2 bases, and 4 bases lay outside the gene matches. This CDR3 is 14 amino acids long. The germline V gene has CDR1 MNHEY and CDR2 SVGAGI. The CDR3 DNA follows: TGTGCCAGCAGTTACAGGCAGGGGGTCTACGAGCAGTACTTC. Translating gives CASSYRQGVYEQYF.

The chain carries TRBV5-1 and TRBJ1-1, with a weak D call TRBD1 (5 bases). The CDR3 consists of 12 residues. V was clipped by 2 bases and J by 6 bases, with 8 bases between them. Germline V gives CDR1 SGHRS, CDR2 YFSETQ. The CDR3 protein is CASSFHRSEAFF. The CDR3 bases are TGCGCCAGCAGCTTTCACAGGTCTGAAGCTTTCTTT.